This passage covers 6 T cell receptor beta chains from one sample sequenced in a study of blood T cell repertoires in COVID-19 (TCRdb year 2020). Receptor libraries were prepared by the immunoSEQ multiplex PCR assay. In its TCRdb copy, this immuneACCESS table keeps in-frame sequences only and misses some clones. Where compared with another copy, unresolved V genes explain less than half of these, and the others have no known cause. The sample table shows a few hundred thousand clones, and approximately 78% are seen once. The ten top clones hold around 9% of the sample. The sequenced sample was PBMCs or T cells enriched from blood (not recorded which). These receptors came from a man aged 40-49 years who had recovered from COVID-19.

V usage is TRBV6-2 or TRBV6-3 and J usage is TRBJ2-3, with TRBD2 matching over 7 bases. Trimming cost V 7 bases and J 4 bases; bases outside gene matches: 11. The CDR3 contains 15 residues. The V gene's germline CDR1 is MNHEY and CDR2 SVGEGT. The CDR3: CASNPTSLVPDTQYF. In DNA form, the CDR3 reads TGTGCCAGCAACCCGACTAGCTTGGTCCCAGATACGCAGTATTTT.

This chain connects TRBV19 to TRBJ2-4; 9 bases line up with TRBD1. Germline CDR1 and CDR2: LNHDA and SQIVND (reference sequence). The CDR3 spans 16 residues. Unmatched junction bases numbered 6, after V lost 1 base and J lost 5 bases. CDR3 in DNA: TGTGCCAGTAGTATAGGTGGGACAGGGAGCCAAAACATTCAGTACTTC. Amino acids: CASSIGGTGSQNIQYF.

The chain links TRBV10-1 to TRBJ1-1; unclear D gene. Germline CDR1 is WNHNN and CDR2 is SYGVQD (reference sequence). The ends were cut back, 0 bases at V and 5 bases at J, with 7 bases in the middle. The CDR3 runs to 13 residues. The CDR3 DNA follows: TGCGCCAGCAGTGAGTCTGGGAGTACTGAAGCTTTCTTT. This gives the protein CASSESGSTEAFF.

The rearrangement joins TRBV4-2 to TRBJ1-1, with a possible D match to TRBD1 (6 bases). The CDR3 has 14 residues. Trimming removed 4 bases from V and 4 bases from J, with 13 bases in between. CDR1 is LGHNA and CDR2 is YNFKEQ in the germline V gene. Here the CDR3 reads CASSPRGAGTEAFF. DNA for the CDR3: TGTGCCAGCAGCCCCCGGGGGGCCGGCACTGAAGCTTTCTTT.

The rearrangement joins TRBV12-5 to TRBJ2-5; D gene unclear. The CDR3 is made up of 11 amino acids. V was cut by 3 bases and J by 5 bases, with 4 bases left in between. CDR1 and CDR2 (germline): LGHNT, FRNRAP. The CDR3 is CASGFGETQYF. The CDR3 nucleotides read TGTGCTAGTGGTTTCGGGGAGACCCAGTACTTC.

The CDR3 region has the DNA TGTGCCAGCAGTGAACGGTCCCTTAGCTTCCAAGCTAACTATGGCTACACCTTC. This gives the protein CASSERSLSFQANYGYTF. The chain has TRBV6-4 and TRBJ1-2; D unclear. This CDR3 has 18 amino acids. V was pared by 3 bases and J by 0 bases, with 20 bases between. From germline, CDR1 is MRHNA and CDR2 SNTAGT.